The 14 T cell receptor beta chains below all came from one sample that was sequenced in a study of regulatory T cells in long-lasting Graves disease. Arm-PCR of CDR3 regions and iRepertoire HTBI primers were used to build TCR beta libraries. TCRdb ran MiXCR on the multiplex PCR reads and lists one entry per CDR3 protein. The data contain approximately 490,000 distinct CDR3 sequences, around 15% of them singletons. The time point here: newly diagnosed GD, antithyroid drugs for less than 3 months. PBMCs provided the RNA from which the TCR library was made. The sample was also linked to a second study, of T cells in Graves' hyperthyroidism and ophthalmopathy.

The input for sequencing was peripheral blood mononuclear cells (PBMCs), taken at new diagnosis, from a patient treated with antithyroid drugs. These receptors were obtained from a man aged 40-49 years with Graves disease.

This clonotype was observed a few times. V and J are TRBV30 and TRBJ1-5; no reliable D call. Trimming took off 2 bases at V and 6 bases at J, with 11 bases between the two ends. Germline CDR1 and CDR2: GTSNPN and SVGIG (reference sequence). The CDR3 extends over 13 amino acids. The CDR3 sequence: CAWSPWGSQPQHF. DNA for the CDR3: TGTGCCTGGAGTCCGTGGGGATCTCAGCCCCAGCATTTT.

At least ten counts were recorded for this clonotype. J is TRBJ1-4 and V is TRBV3-1; D possibly corresponds to TRBD1 (6 bases). V lost 5 bases and J lost 11, with 15 bases in between. Germline CDR1 is LGHDT and CDR2 is YNNKEL (reference sequence). The CDR3 is made up of 13 amino acids. CDR3 loop: CASSARQGWKLFF. DNA for the CDR3: TGTGCCAGCAGCGCCCGCCAGGGGTGGAAACTGTTTTTT.

This clonotype was observed at least ten times. The gene calls are TRBV14 and TRBJ2-1; possible D gene TRBD2, 6 bases. Germline values: CDR1 SGHDN, CDR2 FVKESK. The CDR3 spans 15 residues. Between the trimmed V and J ends, which lost 5 bases and 5 bases, there was a span of 16 bases. CDR3 coding DNA: TGTGCCAGCAGCATGAGGGTTGCGGGGAACAATGAGCAGTTCTTC. Its protein product is CASSMRVAGNNEQFF.

This clonotype was counted at least ten times. The V call is TRBV7-2, the J call TRBJ1-5; D gene ambiguous. Trimming removed 5 bases from V and 2 bases from J, with 10 bases in between. The CDR3 has 14 amino acids. Germline V CDR1 and CDR2: SGHTA, FQGNSA. The CDR3 protein is CASSPTGGNQPQHF. CDR3 coding DNA: TGTGCCAGCAGCCCGACGGGTGGCAATCAGCCCCAGCATTTT. Using reference TRBV7-2 and TRBJ1-5 for the parts outside the CDR3, the full variable domain is GAGVSQSPSNKVTEKGKDVELRCDPISGHTALYWYRQSLGQGLEFLIYFQGNSAPDKSGLPSDRFSAERTGGSVSTLTIQRTQQEDSAVYLCASSPTGGNQPQHFGDGTRLSIL.

V gene TRBV12-3 or TRBV12-4 combines with J gene TRBJ2-4; the match to TRBD2 covers 9 bases. The V segment lost 6 bases and the J segment 6 bases; nucleotides outside the gene matches: 3. This CDR3 is built from 13 residues. CDR3 DNA: TGTGCCAGCAGGCGGGGGGGACTAAACATTCAGTACTTC. Residues: CASRRGGLNIQYF.

This clonotype turned up a few times. J is TRBJ2-1 and V is TRBV29-1; 11 bases align to TRBD2. Trimming at V came to 8 bases and at J to 1 base, leaving 16 bases not matched to a gene. Germline CDR1 SQVTM, CDR2 ANQGSEA. The CDR3 loop spans 18 amino acids. In DNA, the CDR3 is TGCAGCCTCCCACTAGCGGGAGTGGGCGGGGGATCCTACAATGAGCAGTTCTTC. Translation gives CSLPLAGVGGGSYNEQFF.

The rearrangement joins TRBV7-9 to TRBJ2-1; 14 bases match TRBD2. Germline CDR1 reads SEHNR; CDR2 reads FQNEAQ (reference sequence). Unmatched junction bases numbered 10, after V lost 1 base and J lost 8 bases. There are 18 residues in the CDR3. Here the CDR3 reads CASSLEIRLAGGRYEQFF. The CDR3, as DNA: TGTGCCAGCAGCTTAGAAATTCGACTAGCGGGAGGGCGGTATGAGCAGTTCTTC. Complete variable domain (other parts from reference TRBV7-9 and TRBJ2-1): DTGVSQNPRHKITKRGQNVTFRCDPISEHNRLYWYRQTLGQGPEFLTYFQNEAQLEKSRLLSDRFSAERPKGSFSTLEIQRTEQGDSAMYLCASSLEIRLAGGRYEQFFGPGTRLTVL.

The sample holds a few counts of this clonotype. V gene TRBV3-1 combines with J gene TRBJ2-7; a weak D match, TRBD2 (6 bases). Germline CDR1 LGHDT, CDR2 YNNKEL (reference sequence). V was shortened by 4 bases and J by 0 bases, with 13 bases between the two germline ends. The CDR3 extends over 15 amino acids. CDR3 in amino acids: CASSPGGDSSYEQYF. Here the CDR3 DNA reads TGTGCCAGCAGCCCAGGTGGGGACTCCTCCTACGAGCAGTACTTC.

The chain links TRBV10-3 to TRBJ2-3; D is tentatively TRBD1 or TRBD2 (7 bases each). Trimming shortened V by 2 bases and J by 7 bases, and 22 bases separated the two germline ends. The CDR3 totals 17 residues. Germline V gene data show CDR1 as ENHRY and CDR2 as SYGVKD. The CDR3 loop is CAISELGAGQPTHTQYF. CDR3 in DNA: TGTGCCATCAGTGAGCTGGGAGCGGGACAGCCTACACATACGCAGTATTTT.

This clonotype was counted only a few times. The chain recombines TRBV7-9 with TRBJ2-1, with 8 bases aligning to TRBD2. CDR3 length: 15 amino acids. V gave up 8 bases and J gave up 6 bases; unmatched junction bases: 12. CDR1 SEHNR and CDR2 FQNEAQ come from the germline V gene (reference sequence). CDR3 coding DNA: TGTGCCAGCCATAGATCGGGACTAGGAAGCAATGAGCAGTTCTTC. Protein: CASHRSGLGSNEQFF. Full variable domain (rest looked up from reference TRBV7-9 and TRBJ2-1): DTGVSQNPRHKITKRGQNVTFRCDPISEHNRLYWYRQTLGQGPEFLTYFQNEAQLEKSRLLSDRFSAERPKGSFSTLEIQRTEQGDSAMYLCASHRSGLGSNEQFFGPGTRLTVL.

Remarks on this clonotype: It may be a read error: a sequence one base away is much more abundant. The chain couples TRBV30 to TRBJ2-1; D perhaps matches TRBD2 (5 bases). The V end lost 8 bases, the J end lost 7 bases, and 9 bases lay between the germline ends. The CDR3 is made up of 10 amino acids. Germline lookup yields CDR1 GTSNPN and CDR2 SVGIG (reference sequence). The CDR3, as DNA: TGTGCCCGGACGGGAAATGAGCAGTTCTTC. The encoded protein is CARTGNEQFF. Supplemented by reference TRBV30 and TRBJ2-1, the full variable domain reads SQTIHQWPATLVQPVGSPLSLECTVEGTSNPNLYWYRQAAGRGLQLLFYSVGIGQISSEVPQNLSASRPQDRQFILSSKKLLLSDSGFYLCARTGNEQFFGPGTRLTVL.

V is TRBV24-1 and J is TRBJ2-2; D is ambiguous. Trimming cost V 7 bases and J 5 bases, with 10 bases left between them. This CDR3 has 13 residues. CDR1 is KGHDR, CDR2 SFDVKD, per germline. The CDR3 loop reads CATRKGQTGELFF. For the CDR3, the DNA is TGTGCCACCAGGAAGGGTCAAACCGGGGAGCTGTTTTTT.

The chain has TRBV6-2 or TRBV6-3 and TRBJ2-3; a weak D match, TRBD1 (6 bases). The V and J ends lost 7 bases and 4 bases respectively, with 15 bases between them. Germline V gene data show CDR1 as MNHEY and CDR2 as SVGEGT. There are 14 residues in the CDR3. The CDR3 spells CASIRTGIADTQYF. The CDR3 bases are TGTGCCAGCATCCGTACAGGGATTGCAGATACGCAGTATTTT.

CDR3 sequence reads: CASTSSTTNGYTF. The CDR3 DNA sequence: TGTGCCAGCACCTCATCGACAACCAATGGCTACACCTTC. J is TRBJ1-2 and V is TRBV28; no definite D call. The CDR3 totals 13 residues. Germline V gives CDR1 MDHEN, CDR2 SYDVKM. Deletions cut 7 bases from V and 6 bases from J, with 15 bases between.